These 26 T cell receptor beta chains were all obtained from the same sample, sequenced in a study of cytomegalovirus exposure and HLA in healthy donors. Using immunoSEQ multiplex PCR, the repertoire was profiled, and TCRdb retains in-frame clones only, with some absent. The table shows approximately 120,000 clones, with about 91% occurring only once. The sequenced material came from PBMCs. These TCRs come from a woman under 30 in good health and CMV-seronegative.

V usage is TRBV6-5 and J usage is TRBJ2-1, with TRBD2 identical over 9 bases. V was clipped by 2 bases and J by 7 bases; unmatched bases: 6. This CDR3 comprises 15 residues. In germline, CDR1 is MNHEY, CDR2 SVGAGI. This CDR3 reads CASSYMAGGKNEQFF. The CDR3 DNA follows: TGTGCCAGCAGTTACATGGCGGGGGGGAAGAATGAGCAGTTCTTC.

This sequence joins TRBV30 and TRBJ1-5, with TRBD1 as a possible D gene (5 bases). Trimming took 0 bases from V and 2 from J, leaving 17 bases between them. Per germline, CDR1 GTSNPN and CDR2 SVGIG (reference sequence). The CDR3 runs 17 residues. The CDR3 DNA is TGTGCCTGGAGTGTAAGCCTAGGACCGGGGGGCAATCAGCCCCAGCATTTT. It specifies CAWSVSLGPGGNQPQHF.

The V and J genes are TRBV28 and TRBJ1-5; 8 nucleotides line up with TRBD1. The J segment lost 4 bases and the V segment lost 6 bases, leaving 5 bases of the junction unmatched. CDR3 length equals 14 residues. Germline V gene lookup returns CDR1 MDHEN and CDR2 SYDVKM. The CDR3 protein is CASRTGEGNQPQHF. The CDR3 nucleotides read TGTGCCAGCAGGACAGGGGAGGGGAATCAGCCCCAGCATTTT.

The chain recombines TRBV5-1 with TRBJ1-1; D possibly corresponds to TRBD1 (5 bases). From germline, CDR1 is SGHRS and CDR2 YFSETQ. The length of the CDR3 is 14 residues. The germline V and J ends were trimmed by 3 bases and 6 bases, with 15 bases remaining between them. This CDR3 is CASSSTGGYPEAFF. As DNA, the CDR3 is TGCGCCAGCAGCTCTACAGGAGGGTACCCTGAAGCTTTCTTT. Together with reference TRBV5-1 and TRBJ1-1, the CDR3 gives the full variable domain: KAGVTQTPRYLIKTRGQQVTLSCSPISGHRSVSWYQQTPGQGLQFLFEYFSETQRNKGNFPGRFSGRQFSNSRSEMNVSTLELGDSALYLCASSSTGGYPEAFFGQGTRLTVV.

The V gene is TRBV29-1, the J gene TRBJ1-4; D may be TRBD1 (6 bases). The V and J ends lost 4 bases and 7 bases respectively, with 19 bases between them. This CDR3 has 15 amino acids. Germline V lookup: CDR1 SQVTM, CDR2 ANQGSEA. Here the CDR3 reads CSVGSPEGVGEKLFF. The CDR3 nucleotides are TGCAGCGTTGGAAGTCCCGAGGGGGTGGGTGAAAAACTGTTTTTT.

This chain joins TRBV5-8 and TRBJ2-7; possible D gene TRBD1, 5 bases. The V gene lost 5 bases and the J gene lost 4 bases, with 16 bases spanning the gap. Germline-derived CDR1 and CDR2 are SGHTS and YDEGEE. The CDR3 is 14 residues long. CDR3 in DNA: TGTGCCAGCAGTTTTTGGACACCTGAATACGAGCAGTACTTC. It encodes CASSFWTPEYEQYF.

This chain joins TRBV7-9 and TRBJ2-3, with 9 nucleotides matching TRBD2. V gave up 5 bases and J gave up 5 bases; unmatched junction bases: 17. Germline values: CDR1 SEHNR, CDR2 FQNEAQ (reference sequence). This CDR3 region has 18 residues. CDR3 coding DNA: TGTGCCAGCAGCGAAATTCCCTCTCTAGCGGGGACGGGAGATACGCAGTATTTT. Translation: CASSEIPSLAGTGDTQYF.

As DNA, the CDR3 is TGTGCCAGCACCCTTGGACAGGGCTATGGCTACACCTTC. This gives the protein CASTLGQGYGYTF. The chain employs TRBV9 and TRBJ1-2; 8 bases match TRBD1. The CDR3 is 13 amino acids. The germline CDR1 and CDR2 sequences are SGDLS and YYNGEE. V was clipped by 6 bases and J by 4 bases; unmatched bases: 5.

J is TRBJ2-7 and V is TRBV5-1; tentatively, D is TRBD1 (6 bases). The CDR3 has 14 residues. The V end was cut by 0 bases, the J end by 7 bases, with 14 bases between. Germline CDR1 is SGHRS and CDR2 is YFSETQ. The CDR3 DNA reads TGCGCCAGCAGCTTGGTCTTGGGGGCGCGGGAGCAGTACTTC. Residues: CASSLVLGAREQYF.

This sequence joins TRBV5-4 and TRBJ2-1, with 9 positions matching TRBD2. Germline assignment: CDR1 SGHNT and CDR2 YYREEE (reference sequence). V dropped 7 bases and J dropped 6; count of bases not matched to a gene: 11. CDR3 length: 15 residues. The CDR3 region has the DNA TGTGCCAGCCGGACTAGCGCCCACCCTTCCAATGAGCAGTTCTTC. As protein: CASRTSAHPSNEQFF.

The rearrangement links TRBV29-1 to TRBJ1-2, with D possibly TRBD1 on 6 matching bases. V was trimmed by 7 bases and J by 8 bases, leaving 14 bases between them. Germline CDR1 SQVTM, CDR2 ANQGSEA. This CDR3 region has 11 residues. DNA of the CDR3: TGCAGCGCCGGGACAACGGTCGGCTACACCTTC. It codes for CSAGTTVGYTF.

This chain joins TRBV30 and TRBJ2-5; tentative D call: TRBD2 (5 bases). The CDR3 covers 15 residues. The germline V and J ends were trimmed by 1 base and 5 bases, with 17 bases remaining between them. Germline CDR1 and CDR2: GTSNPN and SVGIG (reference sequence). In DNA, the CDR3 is TGTGCCTGGAGTGGACCTTTCGGGTGGAGGGAGACCCAGTACTTC. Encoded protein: CAWSGPFGWRETQYF.

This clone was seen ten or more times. The CDR3 bases are TGTGCCAGCAGGGACCAATGGGACAGGTATGTTCCTGGAAGCAATCAGCCCCAGCATTTT. Its translation is CASRDQWDRYVPGSNQPQHF. The V and J genes are TRBV28 and TRBJ1-5; 8 bases line up with TRBD1. Germline trimming cut 6 bases from V and 1 base from J; bases unmatched to any gene: 20. This CDR3 is built from 20 residues. Germline values: CDR1 MDHEN, CDR2 SYDVKM.

This CDR3 reads CASSLGSGSEQFF. The DNA for the CDR3 is TGTGCCAGCAGCTTAGGGTCGGGGAGTGAGCAGTTCTTC. V and J are TRBV7-2 and TRBJ2-1, with a possible D match to TRBD2 (5 bases). The CDR3 is 13 amino acids. CDR1 is SGHTA and CDR2 is FQGNSA in the germline V gene. Trimming left V 1 base short and J 9 bases short, with 10 bases between.

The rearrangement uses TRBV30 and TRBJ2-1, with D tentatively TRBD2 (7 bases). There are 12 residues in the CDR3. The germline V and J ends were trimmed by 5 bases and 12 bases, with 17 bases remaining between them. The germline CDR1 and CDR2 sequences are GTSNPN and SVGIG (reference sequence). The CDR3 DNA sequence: TGTGCCTGGGGAGACGGGGGGCTACGGCAGTTCTTC. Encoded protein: CAWGDGGLRQFF.

The chain's CDR3 is CASSVVTGMNTEAFF. The CDR3 coding sequence is TGCGCCAGCAGCGTCGTGACAGGGATGAACACTGAAGCTTTCTTT. The chain has TRBV5-1 and TRBJ1-1; 7 bases are shared with TRBD1. The CDR3 has 15 amino acids. J was trimmed by 0 bases and V by 4 bases; bases with no gene match: 6. Germline V gives CDR1 SGHRS, CDR2 YFSETQ.

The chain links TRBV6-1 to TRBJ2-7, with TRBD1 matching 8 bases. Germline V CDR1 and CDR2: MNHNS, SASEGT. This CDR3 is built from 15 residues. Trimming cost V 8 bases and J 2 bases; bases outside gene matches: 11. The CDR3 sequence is CASGWGTGPTYEQYV. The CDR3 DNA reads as TGTGCCAGCGGTTGGGGGACAGGCCCTACCTACGAGCAGTACGTC.

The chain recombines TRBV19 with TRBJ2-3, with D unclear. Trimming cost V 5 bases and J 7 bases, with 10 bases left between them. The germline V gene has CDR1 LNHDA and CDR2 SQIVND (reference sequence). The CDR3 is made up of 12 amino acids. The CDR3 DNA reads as TGTGCCAGTAGTGACAAGGATAATACGCAGTATTTT. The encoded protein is CASSDKDNTQYF.

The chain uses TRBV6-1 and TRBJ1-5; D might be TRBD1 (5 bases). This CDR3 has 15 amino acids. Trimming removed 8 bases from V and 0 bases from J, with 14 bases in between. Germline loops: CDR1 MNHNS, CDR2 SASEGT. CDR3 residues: CASRWGGYSNQPQHF. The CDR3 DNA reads TGTGCCAGCCGATGGGGGGGTTATAGCAATCAGCCCCAGCATTTT.

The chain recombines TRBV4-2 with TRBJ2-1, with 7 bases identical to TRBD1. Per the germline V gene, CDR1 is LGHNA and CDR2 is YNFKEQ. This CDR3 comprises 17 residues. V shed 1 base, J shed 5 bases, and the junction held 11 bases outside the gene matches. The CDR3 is CASSQASTGWSHNEQFF. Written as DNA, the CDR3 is TGTGCCAGCAGCCAAGCGTCGACAGGGTGGTCCCACAATGAGCAGTTCTTC.

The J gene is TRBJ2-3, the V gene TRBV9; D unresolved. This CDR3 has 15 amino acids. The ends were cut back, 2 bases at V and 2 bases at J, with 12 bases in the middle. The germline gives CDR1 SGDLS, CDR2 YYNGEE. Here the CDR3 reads CASSVENYHTDTQYF. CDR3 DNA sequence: TGTGCCAGCAGCGTCGAGAACTACCACACAGATACGCAGTATTTT.

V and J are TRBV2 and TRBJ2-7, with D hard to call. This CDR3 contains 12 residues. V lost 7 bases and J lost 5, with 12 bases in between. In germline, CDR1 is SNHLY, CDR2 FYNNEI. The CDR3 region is CASTPSRNEQYF. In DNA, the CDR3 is TGTGCCAGCACCCCCTCCCGTAACGAGCAGTACTTC.

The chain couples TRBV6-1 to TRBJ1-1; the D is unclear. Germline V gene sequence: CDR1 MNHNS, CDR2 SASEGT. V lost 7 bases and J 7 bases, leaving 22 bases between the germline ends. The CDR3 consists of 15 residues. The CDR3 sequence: CASITEISTLSEAFF. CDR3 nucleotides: TGTGCCAGCATTACAGAAATTTCAACACTCAGTGAAGCTTTCTTT.

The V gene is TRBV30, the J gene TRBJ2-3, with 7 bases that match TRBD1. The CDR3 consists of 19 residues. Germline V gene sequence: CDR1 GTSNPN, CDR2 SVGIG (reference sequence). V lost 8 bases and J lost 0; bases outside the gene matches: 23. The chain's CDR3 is CALDPSPGQSYPSTDTQYF. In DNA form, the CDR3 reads TGTGCCCTCGACCCCTCGCCGGGACAGTCTTATCCTAGCACAGATACGCAGTATTTT.

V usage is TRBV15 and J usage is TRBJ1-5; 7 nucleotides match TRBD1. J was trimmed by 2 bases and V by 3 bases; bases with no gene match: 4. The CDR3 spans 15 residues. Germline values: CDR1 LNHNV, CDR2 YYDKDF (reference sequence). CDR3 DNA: TGTGCCACCAGCAGGGACGGACAGGGCAATCAGCCCCAGCATTTT. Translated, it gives CATSRDGQGNQPQHF.

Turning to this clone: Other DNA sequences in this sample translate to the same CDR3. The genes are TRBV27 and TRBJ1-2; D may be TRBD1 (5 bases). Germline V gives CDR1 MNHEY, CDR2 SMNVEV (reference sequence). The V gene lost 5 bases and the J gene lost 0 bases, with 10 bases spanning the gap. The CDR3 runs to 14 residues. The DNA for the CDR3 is TGTGCCAGCAGTCCTTCGACAGCTAACTATGGCTACACCTTC. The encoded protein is CASSPSTANYGYTF.